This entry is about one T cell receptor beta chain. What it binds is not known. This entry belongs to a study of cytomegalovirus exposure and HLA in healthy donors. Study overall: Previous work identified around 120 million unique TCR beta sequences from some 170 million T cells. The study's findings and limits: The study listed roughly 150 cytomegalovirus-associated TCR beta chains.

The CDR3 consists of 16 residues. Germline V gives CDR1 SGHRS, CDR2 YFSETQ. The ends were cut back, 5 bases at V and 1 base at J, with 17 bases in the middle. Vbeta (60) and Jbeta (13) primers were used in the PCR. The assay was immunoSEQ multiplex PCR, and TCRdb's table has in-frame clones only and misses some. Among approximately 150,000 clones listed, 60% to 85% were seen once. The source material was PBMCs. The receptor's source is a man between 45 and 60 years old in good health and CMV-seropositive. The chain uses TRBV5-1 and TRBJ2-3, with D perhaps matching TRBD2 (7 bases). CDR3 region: CASRPKGEGGTDTQYF. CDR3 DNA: TGCGCCAGCAGGCCGAAAGGGGAGGGGGGCACAGATACGCAGTATTTT.